This TCR beta chain was captured in a study of T cells in Graves' hyperthyroidism and ophthalmopathy. General study findings and limits: Appearing also in blood were most of the thyroid clonotypes expanded above 0.001.

Turning to this clonotype: Its target is unknown. A clone one base away is much larger, so this may be a read error.

V was trimmed by 8 bases and J by 6 bases, leaving 14 bases between them. Germline values: CDR1 KGHSH, CDR2 LQKENI. The CDR3 totals 13 residues. Amplification of TCR beta CDR3 regions was performed using RNA transcripts as template. The HTBI primer set drove a first-round RT-PCR of the TCR CDR3. One entry per CDR3 protein, called by TCRdb with MiXCR from the multiplex PCR reads. The sample carries fewer than 600,000 distinct CDR3 sequences, 14% recorded once. Sequenced input: blood. The rearrangement joins TRBV18 to TRBJ1-5, with a weak D call TRBD1 (5 bases). This TCR was sampled from a middle-aged woman with Graves' hyperthyroidism. The CDR3: CASPLGTAQPQHF. The CDR3 coding sequence is TGTGCCAGCCCACTTGGGACCGCTCAGCCCCAGCATTTT.